The entry that follows covers one T cell receptor (beta chain) sequence. What it binds is not known. This CDR3 contains 15 residues. Germline CDR1 reads SGHNT; CDR2 reads YENEEA. The ends were cut back, 0 bases at V and 3 bases at J, with 12 bases in the middle. Sequencing used immunoSEQ multiplex PCR; TCRdb keeps in-frame clones, though not all of them. The table includes around 90,000 clones, about nine tenths detected once. This record comes from a study of identifying expanded T cells in peripheral blood. General study results and limits: Technical replicates showed about 1.1 changed clones; roughly two weeks 15 to 20; four weeks 19. Two-week clone count variance significantly increased as total template count grew.

The sample was blood. The V gene is TRBV11-3, the J gene TRBJ2-7, with TRBD2 as a possible D gene (7 bases). The receptor's source is a person aged 18 to 75 in good health. As DNA, the CDR3 is TGTGCCAGCAGCTTAGATTCGGGGGGCCTCTACGAGCAGTACTTC. It translates to CASSLDSGGLYEQYF.